The 16 T cell receptor beta chains in this list originate from one sample, sequenced in a study of T cell repertoires in cytomegalovirus infection. TCRdb independently ran MiXCR on the reads; one entry per CDR3 protein. The sample lists about 360,000 distinct CDR3 sequences, around 18% occurring once. The sample taken for sequencing was PBMCs. The receptors stem from a human donor in good health (CMV status not recorded). Some clones in this sample may be carry-over from other donors' samples.

This sequence joins TRBV5-1 and TRBJ1-2; D is undetermined. Germline CDR1 and CDR2: SGHRS and YFSETQ. The CDR3 has 12 residues. Between the trimmed V and J ends, which lost 4 bases and 2 bases, there was a span of 6 bases. CDR3 nucleotide sequence: TGCGCCAGCAGCCAGCAGAACTATGGCTACACCTTC. Its protein is CASSQQNYGYTF. The full variable domain, rest sourced from reference TRBV5-1 and TRBJ1-2, is KAGVTQTPRYLIKTRGQQVTLSCSPISGHRSVSWYQQTPGQGLQFLFEYFSETQRNKGNFPGRFSGRQFSNSRSEMNVSTLELGDSALYLCASSQQNYGYTFGSGTRLTVV.

This clonotype was seen more than once but under ten times. The chain carries TRBV2 and TRBJ2-3, with 7 bases lining up with TRBD2. Losses at the gene ends were 7 bases for V and 3 bases for J; bases not matched to a gene: 13. The V gene's germline CDR1 is SNHLY and CDR2 FYNNEI. The CDR3 sequence is 16 residues long. The CDR3 bases are TGTGCCAGCAACCTACGACCGGGCGGGAGTACAGATACGCAGTATTTT. Encoded protein: CASNLRPGGSTDTQYF.

Remarks on this clonotype: A read error is possible here, since a much larger clone lies one base away. The chain is built from TRBV28 and TRBJ1-5; D is undetermined. Germline V gene sequence: CDR1 MDHEN, CDR2 SYDVKM. The CDR3 is made up of 14 amino acids. The CDR3: CTCLPGYSNQPQHF. CDR3 DNA sequence: TGTACCTGCCTCCCTGGGTATAGCAATCAGCCCCAGCATTTT. The full variable domain, with the rest looked up from reference TRBV28 and TRBJ1-5, is DVKVTQSSRYLVKRTGEKVFLECVQDMDHENMFWYRQDPGLGLRLIYFSYDVKMKEKGDIPEGYSVSREKKERFSLILESASTNQTSMYLCTCLPGYSNQPQHFGDGTRLSIL.

This clonotype was counted at least ten times. The genes are TRBV7-2 and TRBJ2-5; the D is unclear. From germline, CDR1 is SGHTA and CDR2 FQGNSA. The CDR3 consists of 14 residues. The V and J ends lost 5 bases and 2 bases respectively, with 12 bases between them. The CDR3 nucleotides are TGTGCCAGCAGCCCACCTAGTACTCAAGAGACCCAGTACTTC. Encoded protein: CASSPPSTQETQYF.

This clonotype was seen once. V and J are TRBV20-1 and TRBJ1-1; 8 bases align to TRBD1. The CDR3 length is 13 residues. Germline lookup yields CDR1 DFQATT and CDR2 SNEGSKA (reference sequence). V trimming: 6 bases; J trimming: 1 base; junction bases outside the gene matches: 4. DNA for the CDR3: TGCAGTGCCCAGGGACAGGCGAACACTGAAGCTTTCTTT. Its translation is CSAQGQANTEAFF.

This clonotype was found many times. The chain is built from TRBV6-1 and TRBJ1-5, with unresolved D. The germline gives CDR1 MNHNS, CDR2 SASEGT. The CDR3 has 17 residues. V lost 0 bases and J 3 bases, leaving 15 bases between the germline ends. The CDR3 reads CASSEALLWGDNQPQHF. CDR3 in DNA: TGTGCCAGCAGTGAAGCCCTCCTTTGGGGAGACAATCAGCCCCAGCATTTT.

This sequence joins TRBV19 and TRBJ1-2; D remains unclear. The CDR3 has 14 amino acids. Trimming took 5 bases from V and 4 from J, leaving 14 bases between them. From germline, CDR1 is LNHDA and CDR2 SQIVND (reference sequence). In DNA form, the CDR3 reads TGTGCCAGTAGTCTAGCAGTGGTCAGCTATGGCTACACCTTC. Its protein is CASSLAVVSYGYTF.

This clonotype was recorded at least ten times. J is TRBJ2-2 and V is TRBV7-6; TRBD2 aligns across 12 bases. Germline V gene sequence: CDR1 SGHVS, CDR2 FNYEAQ. CDR3 length: 23 residues. Unmatched junction bases numbered 17, after V lost 0 bases and J lost 0 bases. This chain's CDR3 is CASSLARKIFTTSGSANTGELFF. The DNA of the CDR3 is TGTGCCAGCAGCTTAGCGCGGAAGATATTTACGACTAGCGGGAGCGCGAACACCGGGGAGCTGTTTTTT.

This chain uses TRBV5-5 with TRBJ1-4; D is perhaps TRBD1 (6 bases). The V gene's germline CDR1 is SGHKS and CDR2 YYEKEE (reference sequence). This CDR3 contains 15 residues. Trimming removed 0 bases from V and 12 bases from J, with 18 bases in between. The DNA for the CDR3 is TGTGCCAGCAGCTTGGACAGGGTTCGTCATTCCCAACTGTTTTTT. This encodes CASSLDRVRHSQLFF.

This clonotype has just a few counts. V is TRBV12-3 or TRBV12-4 and J is TRBJ2-3; D not certain. Trimming removed 3 bases at V and 6 bases at J, with 10 bases between. The CDR3 consists of 13 residues. This CDR3 reads CASSFLGGDTQYF. The CDR3 bases are TGTGCCAGCAGTTTTCTAGGTGGGGATACGCAGTATTTT.

This clonotype has more than one count but fewer than ten. J is TRBJ2-5 and V is TRBV5-1; 10 nucleotides match TRBD1. Germline assignment: CDR1 SGHRS and CDR2 YFSETQ. The CDR3 has 18 residues. Germline trimming cut 0 bases from V and 5 bases from J; bases unmatched to any gene: 13. As DNA, the CDR3 is TGCGCCAGCAGCTTGGAACGGACAGGGGGTATTCTGGCGGAGACCCAGTACTTC. Encoded protein: CASSLERTGGILAETQYF.

Comments on this clonotype: This likely comes from a read error, as the CDR3 has no conserved phenylalanine or tryptophan at its end. V and J are TRBV6-6 and TRBJ2-7; 7 bases map to TRBD1. The CDR3 length is 16 residues. The V segment lost 6 bases and the J segment 2 bases; nucleotides outside the gene matches: 13. Germline CDR1 and CDR2: MNHNY and SVGAGI (reference sequence). CDR3 DNA: TGTGCCAGCAGACCCAAGACAGGACAGGTCACCTACGAGCAGTACCTC. Its translation: CASRPKTGQVTYEQYL.

This clonotype has ten or more counts. The chain uses TRBV6-6 and TRBJ2-7; a weak D match, TRBD1 (6 bases). The germline gives CDR1 MNHNY, CDR2 SVGAGI (reference sequence). Trimming removed 2 bases at V and 8 bases at J, with 13 bases between. This CDR3 has 13 amino acids. CDR3: CASSYDGQGKQYF. The CDR3 region has the DNA TGTGCCAGCAGTTACGATGGTCAGGGGAAGCAGTACTTC.

The rearrangement uses TRBV6-2 or TRBV6-3 and TRBJ1-4; a weak D match, TRBD1 (5 bases). Germline CDR1 MNHEY, CDR2 SVGEGT. V dropped 1 base and J dropped 4 bases, with 7 bases sitting between them. The CDR3 spans 14 residues. The CDR3 here is CASSYFRDNEKLFF. The CDR3 bases are TGTGCCAGCAGTTACTTCAGGGATAATGAAAAACTGTTTTTT.

Many counts were recorded for this clonotype. The J gene is TRBJ2-1, the V gene TRBV7-8; D gene ambiguous. Germline CDR1 reads SGHVS; CDR2 reads FQNEAQ. V was trimmed by 8 bases and J by 9 bases, leaving 17 bases between them. The CDR3 has 13 residues. CDR3: CASEQIVRGEQFF. The CDR3 region has the DNA TGTGCCAGCGAACAAATAGTTCGTGGTGAGCAGTTCTTC.

The chain joins TRBV5-4 to TRBJ2-5, with 9 bases aligning to TRBD2. Germline V gene sequence: CDR1 SGHNT, CDR2 YYREEE (reference sequence). This CDR3 is built from 15 residues. V shed 2 bases, J shed 3 bases, and the junction held 5 bases outside the gene matches. The DNA of the CDR3 is TGTGCCAGCAGCTTCCTTGGCGGGGGGGAAGAGACCCAGTACTTC. Translating gives CASSFLGGGEETQYF.